These 25 T cell receptor beta chains were sequenced from one sample in a study of T-cell reconstitution after alpha-beta-depleted transplantation in children. The authors prepared the TCRbeta library with unique molecular identifiers. One entry per CDR3 protein results from TCRdb running MiXCR on the PCR reads. The sample lists hundreds of thousands of distinct CDR3 sequences, around 12% occurring once. The sequenced sample was PBMCs from the stem cell graft donor, obtained from the stem cell graft. These receptors all stem from a human donor who donated a stem cell graft to a child with acute lymphoblastic leukemia.

This clonotype has a count of ten or more. This chain links TRBV7-9 with TRBJ1-5; D remains unclear. This CDR3 has 13 residues. Trimming took off 5 bases at V and 5 bases at J, with 10 bases between the two ends. Germline-derived CDR1 and CDR2 are SEHNR and FQNEAQ (reference sequence). The CDR3 DNA reads as TGTGCCAGCAGCAGTGGGGATCATCAGCCCCAGCATTTT. This encodes CASSSGDHQPQHF.

In this sample, this clonotype turned up many times. The chain recombines TRBV12-3 or TRBV12-4 with TRBJ2-1; the D gene is possibly TRBD2 (5 bases). Trimming stripped 1 base from V and 2 bases from J, with 9 bases between. The CDR3 is made up of 15 amino acids. The CDR3 loop reads CASSLEGDPYNEQFF. CDR3 DNA sequence: TGTGCCAGCAGTTTAGAGGGAGATCCCTACAATGAGCAGTTCTTC.

In this sample, this clonotype turned up a few times. This chain joins TRBV6-5 and TRBJ2-7, with 7 bases that match TRBD1. The V segment lost 4 bases and the J segment 6 bases; nucleotides outside the gene matches: 18. In germline, CDR1 is MNHEY, CDR2 SVGAGI. The CDR3 runs 17 residues. The CDR3 nucleotides read TGTGCCAGCAGTTTCCGGACATCGCGACAGGGCCCCGGCGAGCAGTACTTC. This translates into CASSFRTSRQGPGEQYF.

This clonotype was counted ten times or more. The chain is built from TRBV29-1 and TRBJ1-2, with a possible D match to TRBD1 (5 bases). The CDR3 consists of 14 residues. Germline assignment: CDR1 SQVTM and CDR2 ANQGSEA. Trimming cost V 0 bases and J 4 bases, with 12 bases left between them. CDR3 DNA: TGCAGCGTTGAAGATCGCCAGGGCGGCTATGGCTACACCTTC. Translated, it gives CSVEDRQGGYGYTF.

This clonotype was found many times. The chain is built from TRBV29-1 and TRBJ2-4, with 8 bases that match TRBD1. Germline CDR1 SQVTM, CDR2 ANQGSEA. The V and J ends lost 7 bases and 4 bases, in that order; junction bases with no gene match: 6. CDR3 length: 13 amino acids. The DNA of the CDR3 is TGCAGCGGTGGGGACAGGAGAAAAAACATTCAGTACTTC. Its translation: CSGGDRRKNIQYF.

This clonotype was picked up many times. The chain carries TRBV14 and TRBJ2-5; 7 positions match TRBD1. The ends lost 4 bases at V and 0 bases at J; junction bases unmatched: 2. The germline V gene has CDR1 SGHDN and CDR2 FVKESK. The CDR3 covers 14 residues. CDR3 region: CASSPGTDQETQYF. In nucleotides, the CDR3 is TGTGCCAGCAGCCCGGGGACAGACCAAGAGACCCAGTACTTC. Full variable domain (remainder filled in from reference TRBV14 and TRBJ2-5): EAGVTQFPSHSVIEKGQTVTLRCDPISGHDNLYWYRRVMGKEIKFLLHFVKESKQDESGMPNNRFLAERTGGTYSTLKVQPAELEDSGVYFCASSPGTDQETQYFGPGTRLLVL.

This clonotype was seen ten or more times. The rearrangement uses TRBV7-2 and TRBJ2-1; no clear D gene. Germline CDR1 reads SGHTA; CDR2 reads FQGNSA. The V end lost 0 bases, the J end lost 6 bases, and 9 bases lay between the germline ends. CDR3 size: 14 residues. CDR3 amino acids: CASSLAGYGNEQFF. CDR3 DNA sequence: TGTGCCAGCAGCTTAGCAGGCTACGGCAATGAGCAGTTCTTC.

This clonotype was recorded at least ten times. The chain employs TRBV5-1 and TRBJ1-1, with TRBD1 matching over 7 bases. V was clipped by 4 bases and J by 1 base; unmatched bases: 7. Looked up from germline, CDR1 is SGHRS and CDR2 is YFSETQ. This CDR3 comprises 15 residues. CDR3 region: CASSLGQAPNTEAFF. DNA for the CDR3: TGCGCCAGCAGCCTAGGACAGGCCCCGAACACTGAAGCTTTCTTT.

This clonotype was seen many times. This chain connects TRBV27 to TRBJ1-4; no reliable D call. V was pared by 6 bases and J by 4 bases, with 18 bases between. This CDR3 comprises 16 residues. The germline gives CDR1 MNHEY, CDR2 SMNVEV (reference sequence). The CDR3 spells CASRPRFATHNEKLFF. CDR3 nucleotide sequence: TGTGCCAGCAGACCCCGATTTGCAACACATAATGAAAAACTGTTTTTT.

The table lists this clonotype with many counts. V is TRBV12-3 or TRBV12-4 and J is TRBJ2-2, with TRBD2 as a possible D gene (6 bases). CDR3 size: 14 residues. Trimming cost V 6 bases and J 3 bases, with 11 bases left between them. CDR3 amino acids: CASRGTVDTGELFF. The CDR3 DNA is TGTGCCAGCAGAGGGACTGTAGACACCGGGGAGCTGTTTTTT.

This clonotype was found many times. The chain carries TRBV7-2 and TRBJ2-2; 9 bases fit TRBD2. With V trimmed by 1 base and J by 7 bases, 7 bases remained unmatched. Per germline, CDR1 SGHTA and CDR2 FQGNSA. CDR3 length: 16 amino acids. CDR3 loop: CASSLGGTSSGGELFF. In DNA form, the CDR3 reads TGTGCCAGCAGCTTAGGCGGGACTAGCTCGGGCGGGGAGCTGTTTTTT. The variable domain in full, with the rest retrieved from reference TRBV7-2 and TRBJ2-2, is GAGVSQSPSNKVTEKGKDVELRCDPISGHTALYWYRQSLGQGLEFLIYFQGNSAPDKSGLPSDRFSAERTGGSVSTLTIQRTQQEDSAVYLCASSLGGTSSGGELFFGEGSRLTVL.

This clonotype was seen ten or more times. CDR3 protein: CASSGFIRDRDLYGYTF. CDR3 bases: TGTGCCAGCAGTGGTTTTATCCGGGACAGGGACTTGTATGGCTACACCTTC. The chain couples TRBV25-1 to TRBJ1-2, with 9 bases fitting TRBD1. V lost 4 bases to trimming and J lost 5 bases; unmatched junction nucleotides: 14. CDR1 and CDR2 from the germline V gene are MGHDK and SYGVNS. This CDR3 region has 17 residues.

This clonotype has ten or more counts. The chain has TRBV29-1 and TRBJ1-1; the D gene is possibly TRBD1 (5 bases). V dropped 4 bases and J dropped 7 bases, with 19 bases sitting between them. Germline loops: CDR1 SQVTM, CDR2 ANQGSEA. The CDR3 covers 14 residues. DNA for the CDR3: TGCAGCGTTGGGGGCGATCGGGGATTGAGTGAAGCTTTCTTT. It encodes CSVGGDRGLSEAFF.

The gene calls are TRBV4-1 and TRBJ2-3; D remains ambiguous. The V gene lost 1 base and the J gene lost 0 bases, with 14 bases spanning the gap. Germline V CDR1 and CDR2: MGHRA, YSYEKL. This CDR3 is 17 amino acids long. CDR3: CASSQVGAPVSTDTQYF. The CDR3 nucleotides are TGCGCCAGCAGCCAAGTGGGTGCCCCAGTAAGCACAGATACGCAGTATTTT.

This clonotype was detected ten times or more. The genes are TRBV18 and TRBJ2-2; 10 nucleotides match TRBD1. V trimming: 1 base; J trimming: 0 bases; junction bases outside the gene matches: 5. CDR3 size: 18 residues. CDR1 is KGHSH and CDR2 is LQKENI in the germline V gene. CDR3 in amino acids: CASSPRDGQGANTGELFF. The CDR3, as DNA: TGTGCCAGCTCACCACGAGACGGACAGGGGGCGAACACCGGGGAGCTGTTTTTT.

This clonotype was counted at least ten times. This chain uses TRBV7-9 with TRBJ2-7; weak D call: TRBD2 (6 bases). This CDR3 has 14 amino acids. V was clipped by 1 base and J by 6 bases, with 13 bases between them. Per germline, CDR1 SEHNR and CDR2 FQNEAQ (reference sequence). CDR3 amino acids: CASSLVVGRSEQYF. Written as DNA, the CDR3 is TGTGCCAGCAGCTTAGTTGTAGGGAGGAGCGAGCAGTACTTC. Variable domain in full (rest from reference TRBV7-9 and TRBJ2-7): DTGVSQNPRHKITKRGQNVTFRCDPISEHNRLYWYRQTLGQGPEFLTYFQNEAQLEKSRLLSDRFSAERPKGSFSTLEIQRTEQGDSAMYLCASSLVVGRSEQYFGPGTRLTVT.

There are many counts of this clonotype. This sequence joins TRBV29-1 and TRBJ2-5, with 9 bases matching TRBD1. The germline gives CDR1 SQVTM, CDR2 ANQGSEA. The CDR3 extends over 15 amino acids. The V and J ends lost 6 bases and 6 bases, in that order; junction bases with no gene match: 14. The CDR3 loop is CSVQGQGLVRKTQYF. CDR3 coding DNA: TGCAGCGTCCAAGGACAGGGGCTGGTTAGAAAGACCCAGTACTTC.

This clonotype was observed many times. In DNA form, the CDR3 reads TGCGCCAGCAGCTTGATCGTCAGCTCCACCGGGGAGCTGTTTTTT. This encodes CASSLIVSSTGELFF. The chain couples TRBV5-1 to TRBJ2-2; unclear D gene. From germline, CDR1 is SGHRS and CDR2 YFSETQ. With 1 base removed from V and 4 bases from J, the gap between germline ends came to 11 bases. This CDR3 region has 15 residues.

This clonotype was picked up many times. The chain carries TRBV7-9 and TRBJ2-7; 8 nucleotides match TRBD2. V dropped 10 bases and J dropped 4; count of bases not matched to a gene: 9. Germline loops: CDR1 SEHNR, CDR2 FQNEAQ (reference sequence). The CDR3 is 13 residues long. In DNA form, the CDR3 reads TGTGCCACCGGGCGGGAGGCTTTTTACGAGCAGTACTTC. Translated, it gives CATGREAFYEQYF.

In this sample, this clonotype turned up many times. J is TRBJ2-7 and V is TRBV6-1; 8 bases are a match to TRBD1. Germline CDR1 is MNHNS and CDR2 is SASEGT. J was trimmed by 2 bases and V by 6 bases; bases with no gene match: 3. The CDR3 has 13 residues. The CDR3 sequence is CASRVQGAYEQYF. CDR3 DNA: TGTGCCAGCAGGGTACAGGGGGCCTACGAGCAGTACTTC.

This clonotype was counted ten times or more. J is TRBJ2-1 and V is TRBV27; TRBD2 matches at 7 bases. CDR1 is MNHEY, CDR2 SMNVEV, per germline (reference sequence). The CDR3 loop spans 19 amino acids. The trim removed 5 bases at V and 1 base at J, leaving 17 bases unmatched. The CDR3 sequence: CASSPPLKELAASYNEQFF. CDR3 sequence (DNA): TGTGCCAGCAGTCCGCCACTTAAAGAGCTAGCGGCTTCCTACAATGAGCAGTTCTTC.

This clonotype was seen repeatedly, ten times or more. The V and J genes are TRBV12-3 or TRBV12-4 and TRBJ2-3; D may be TRBD2 (5 bases). The V end lost 6 bases, the J end lost 5 bases, and 30 bases lay between the germline ends. The CDR3 runs 19 residues. CDR3 DNA sequence: TGTGCCAGCAGCAGAATTAGTAGTGTAGACTATGAGGTCCAAGATACGCAGTATTTT. Protein product: CASSRISSVDYEVQDTQYF.

This clonotype was counted at least ten times. The V call is TRBV27, the J call TRBJ1-2; D is perhaps TRBD1 (5 bases). CDR3 length equals 14 residues. Germline CDR1 MNHEY, CDR2 SMNVEV (reference sequence). Trimming shortened V by 2 bases and J by 2 bases, and 9 bases separated the two germline ends. The CDR3 DNA reads TGTGCCAGCAGTTTAAAGGGGATCAACTATGGCTACACCTTC. The encoded protein is CASSLKGINYGYTF.

This clonotype was detected ten times or more. The rearrangement links TRBV20-1 to TRBJ2-5, with 9 bases identical to TRBD2. This CDR3 has 14 residues. The V and J ends lost 3 bases and 3 bases, in that order; junction bases with no gene match: 5. CDR1 and CDR2 from the germline V gene are DFQATT and SNEGSKA (reference sequence). CDR3: CSARAGGPEETQYF. The CDR3 nucleotides read TGCAGTGCTAGGGCGGGAGGGCCCGAAGAGACCCAGTACTTC.

V and J are TRBV7-3 and TRBJ2-3; the match to TRBD2 covers 8 bases. The CDR3 has 16 residues. V trimming: 5 bases; J trimming: 4 bases; junction bases outside the gene matches: 11. Germline CDR1 is SGHTA and CDR2 is FQGTGA. The CDR3 bases are TGTGCCAGCAGCAGCGATATTAGCGGGATCGCAGATACGCAGTATTTT. Translated: CASSSDISGIADTQYF.